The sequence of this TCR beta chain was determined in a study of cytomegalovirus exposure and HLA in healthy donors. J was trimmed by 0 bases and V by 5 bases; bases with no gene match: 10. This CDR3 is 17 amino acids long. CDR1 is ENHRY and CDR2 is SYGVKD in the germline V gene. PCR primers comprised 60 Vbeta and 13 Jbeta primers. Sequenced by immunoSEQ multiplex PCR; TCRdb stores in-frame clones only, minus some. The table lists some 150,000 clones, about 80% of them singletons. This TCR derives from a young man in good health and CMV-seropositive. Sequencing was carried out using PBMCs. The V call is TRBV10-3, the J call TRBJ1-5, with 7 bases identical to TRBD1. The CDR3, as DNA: TGTGCCATCAGTCCATCCGGGACAGAGTATAGCAATCAGCCCCAGCATTTT. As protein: CAISPSGTEYSNQPQHF.